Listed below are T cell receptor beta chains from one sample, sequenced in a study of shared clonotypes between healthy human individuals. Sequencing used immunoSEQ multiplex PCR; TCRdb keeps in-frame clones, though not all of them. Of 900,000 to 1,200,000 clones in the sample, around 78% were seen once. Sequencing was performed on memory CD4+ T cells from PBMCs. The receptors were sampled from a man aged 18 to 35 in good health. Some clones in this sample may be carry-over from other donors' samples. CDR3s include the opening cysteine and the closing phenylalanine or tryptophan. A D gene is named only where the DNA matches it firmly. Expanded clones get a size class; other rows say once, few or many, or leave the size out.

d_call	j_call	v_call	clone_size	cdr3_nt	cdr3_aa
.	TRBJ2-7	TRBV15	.	TGTGCCACCAGCAGAGATCGAGGGGGATGGTACGAGCAGTACTTC	CATSRDRGGWYEQYF
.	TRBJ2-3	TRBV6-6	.	TGTGCCAGCAGTTACTCGGGGGAGTCGGCAGATACGCAGTATTTT	CASSYSGESADTQYF
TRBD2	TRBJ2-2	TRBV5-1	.	TGCGCCAGCAGCTTGAACGCGGGAGGGCCGGGCACCGGGGAGCTGTTTTTT	CASSLNAGGPGTGELFF
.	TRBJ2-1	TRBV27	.	TGTGCCAGCAGTTTTAGATCCCAAGGGTACAATGAGCAGTTCTTC	CASSFRSQGYNEQFF
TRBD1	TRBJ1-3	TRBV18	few	TGTGCCAGCTCACTCTATCGTACAGGGGCAACTAATCGAAACACCATATATTTT	CASSLYRTGATNRNTIYF
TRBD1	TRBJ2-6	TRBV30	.	TGTGCCTGCCTTAGAGGACAGGGCTTCTCTGGGGCCAACGTCCTGACTTTC	CACLRGQGFSGANVLTF
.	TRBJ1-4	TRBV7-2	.	TGTGCCAGCAGCTTAGATATGGGCAGTACGAATGAAAAACTGTTTTTT	CASSLDMGSTNEKLFF
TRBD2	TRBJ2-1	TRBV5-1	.	TGCGCCAGCAGCTCCAGGGGACTAGAGGGCGATGAGCAGTTCTTC	CASSSRGLEGDEQFF
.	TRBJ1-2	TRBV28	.	TGTGCCAGCAGTCCCCGTACTAGTGGCTACACCTTC	CASSPRTSGYTF
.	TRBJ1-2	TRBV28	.	TGTGCCAGCAGGCGAAATACCGACAGGAACTATGGCTACACCTTC	CASRRNTDRNYGYTF
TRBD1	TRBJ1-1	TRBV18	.	TGTGCCAGCTCACCGAGACAGGGCAACATGAACACTGAAGCTTTCTTT	CASSPRQGNMNTEAFF
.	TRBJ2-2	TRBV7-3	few	TGTGCCAGCAGCTTAATGGGGAACACCGGGGAGCTGTTTTTT	CASSLMGNTGELFF
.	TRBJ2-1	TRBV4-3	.	TGCGCCAGCAGCCAAGATTCCAAAGGTAATGAGCAGTTCTTC	CASSQDSKGNEQFF
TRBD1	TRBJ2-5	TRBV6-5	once	TGTGCCAGCAGTTCCGGGACAGCCCAAGAGACCCAGTACTTC	CASSSGTAQETQYF
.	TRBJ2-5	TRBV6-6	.	TGTGCCAGCAGTTACCATGCAGGAGGAGAGACCCAGTACTTC	CASSYHAGGETQYF
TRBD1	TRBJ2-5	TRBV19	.	TGTGCCAGTAGTATGGCAGGGGGAGAGACCCAGTACTTC	CASSMAGGETQYF
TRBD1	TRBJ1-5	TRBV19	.	TGTGCCAGTAGTATCGCGGGAGGACAGGGCTATCAGCCCCAGCATTTT	CASSIAGGQGYQPQHF
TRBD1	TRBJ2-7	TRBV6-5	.	TGTGCCAGCAGTTACGGACAGGGGGCGTACGAGCAGTACTTC	CASSYGQGAYEQYF
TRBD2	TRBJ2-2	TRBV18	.	TGTGCCAGCTCCCGGCTAGCGGGAGGTTCCACCGGGGAGCTGTTTTTT	CASSRLAGGSTGELFF
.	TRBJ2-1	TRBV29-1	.	TGCAGCGTTGAAGCCGAGGGACCGAACAATGAGCAGTTCTTC	CSVEAEGPNNEQFF
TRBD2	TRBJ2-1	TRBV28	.	TGTGCCAGCAGTCTAGCGGGAGCGAAGTACAATGAGCAGTTCTTC	CASSLAGAKYNEQFF
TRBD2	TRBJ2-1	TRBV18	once	TGTGCCAGCTCACCAAGGCTAGCGGGAGAAAATGAGCAGTTCTTC	CASSPRLAGENEQFF
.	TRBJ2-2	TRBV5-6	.	TGTGCCAGCAGCACCGGGACGGACGATTATTATGGCGGGGAGCTGTTTTTT	CASSTGTDDYYGGELFF
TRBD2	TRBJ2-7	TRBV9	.	TGTGCCAGCAGCGTTAGCGGGAGTCTTTCCTACGAGCAGTACTTC	CASSVSGSLSYEQYF
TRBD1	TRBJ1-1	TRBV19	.	TGTGCCAGTAGATGGACAGGGGGAGTCACTGAAGCTTTCTTT	CASRWTGGVTEAFF
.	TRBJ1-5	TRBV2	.	TGTGCCAGCAGTGAAAGGATTACAGCCCAGCCCCAGCATTTT	CASSERITAQPQHF
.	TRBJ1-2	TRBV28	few	TGTGCCAGCAGTTCCCCCTCGACAGATTCTAACTATGGCTACACCTTC	CASSSPSTDSNYGYTF
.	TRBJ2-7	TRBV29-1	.	TGCAGCGCCCAGGGGGGAGTGCACGAGCAGTACTTC	CSAQGGVHEQYF
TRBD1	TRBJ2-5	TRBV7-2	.	TGTGCCAGCAGCCAACGGACAGGGAGGGAGACCCAGTACTTC	CASSQRTGRETQYF
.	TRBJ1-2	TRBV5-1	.	TGCGCCAGCAGCCCATCGGGGGGCGCCGACTATGGCTACACCTTC	CASSPSGGADYGYTF
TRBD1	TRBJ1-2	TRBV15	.	TGTGCCACCAGCAGAGGGGGTCCGGGACAGGGTATGGGTGGCTACACCTTC	CATSRGGPGQGMGGYTF
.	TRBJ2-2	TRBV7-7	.	TGTGCCAGCAGCCCCCCATACACCGGGGAGCTGTTTTTT	CASSPPYTGELFF
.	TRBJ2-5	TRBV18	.	TGTGCCAGCTCACCTCCAAACGAAGAGACCCAGTACTTC	CASSPPNEETQYF
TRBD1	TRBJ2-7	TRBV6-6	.	TGTGCCAGCAGTACCGGGACAGGGTCTCGCGAGCAGTACTTC	CASSTGTGSREQYF
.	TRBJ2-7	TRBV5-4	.	TGTGCCAGCAGCTTGGCGGGGGAGAGCTCCTACGAGCAGTACTTC	CASSLAGESSYEQYF
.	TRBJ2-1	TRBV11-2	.	TGTGCCAGCAGCTTAGGGTTGACGGGAAGGTCCATCCCCAAGCAGTTCTTC	CASSLGLTGRSIPKQFF
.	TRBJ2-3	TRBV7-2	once	TGTGCCAGCAGCCAATGGACAGGCACAGATACGCAGTATTTT	CASSQWTGTDTQYF
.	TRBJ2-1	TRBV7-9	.	TGTGCCAGCACCCCCACGGGGACCTACTCCTACAATGAGCAGTTCTTC	CASTPTGTYSYNEQFF
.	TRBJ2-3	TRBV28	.	TGTGCCAGCAGTGACGGGCCCAGAGGGTGGGCAGATACGCAGTATTTT	CASSDGPRGWADTQYF
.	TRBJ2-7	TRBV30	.	TGTGCCTGGAGTGTTATGTACGAGCAGTACTTC	CAWSVMYEQYF
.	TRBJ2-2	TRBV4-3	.	TGCGCCAGCAGCCAAGTGGGTACCGGCAGGGGGGGGTCCGGGGAGCTGTTTTTT	CASSQVGTGRGGSGELFF
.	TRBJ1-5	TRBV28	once	TGTGCCAGCAGGTGGCTTTTGGATCAGCCCCAGCATTTT	CASRWLLDQPQHF
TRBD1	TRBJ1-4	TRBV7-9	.	TGTGCCAGCAGCTTAGTTGGGACAGGAGAAAAACTGTTTTTT	CASSLVGTGEKLFF
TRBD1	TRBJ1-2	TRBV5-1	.	TGCGCCAGCAGCTTGGGACAGGGAACGTGGTCTGGCTACACCTTC	CASSLGQGTWSGYTF
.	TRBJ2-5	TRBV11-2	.	TGTGCCAGCAGCTCAGGGACGTTCGAGACCCAGTACTTC	CASSSGTFETQYF
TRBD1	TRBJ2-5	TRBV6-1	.	TGTGCCAGCAGTGACCGTCTCCGACAGGGTTCTAGTCAAGAGACCCAGTACTTC	CASSDRLRQGSSQETQYF
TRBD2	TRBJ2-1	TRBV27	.	TGTGCCAGCAGCCCCCGCGGACTAGCGGGATACAATGAGCAGTTCTTC	CASSPRGLAGYNEQFF
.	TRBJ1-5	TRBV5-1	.	TGCGCCAGCAGCTTAGGGTCAGGGGGCAATCAGCCCCAGCATTTT	CASSLGSGGNQPQHF
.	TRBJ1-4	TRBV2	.	TGTGCCAGCAGGGCTGACAGGTATTCAACTAATGAAAAACTGTTTTTT	CASRADRYSTNEKLFF
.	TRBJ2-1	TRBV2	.	TGTGCCAGCAGTGCCAGGGGCCGGGGGAATGAGCAGTTCTTC	CASSARGRGNEQFF
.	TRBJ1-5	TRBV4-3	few	TGCGCCAGCAGCCGGGAGAGGGATAAGGATCAGCCCCAGCATTTT	CASSRERDKDQPQHF
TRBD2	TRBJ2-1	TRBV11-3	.	TGTGCCAGCAGCTCGGGACTAGCGGGAGGGAATGAGCAGTTCTTC	CASSSGLAGGNEQFF